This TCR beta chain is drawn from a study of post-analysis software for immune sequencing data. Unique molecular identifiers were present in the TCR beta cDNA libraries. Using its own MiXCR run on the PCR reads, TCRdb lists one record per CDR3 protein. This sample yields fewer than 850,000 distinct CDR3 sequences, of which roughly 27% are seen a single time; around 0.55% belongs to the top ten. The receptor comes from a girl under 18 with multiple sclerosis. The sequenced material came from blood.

This chain's CDR3 is CSARSGGRINEQFF. DNA of the CDR3: TGCAGCGCTAGATCAGGGGGGCGAATCAATGAGCAGTTCTTC. J is TRBJ2-1 and V is TRBV29-1; the D gene is possibly TRBD1 (7 bases). The CDR3 totals 14 residues. Germline V gives CDR1 SQVTM, CDR2 ANQGSEA. Trimming took 7 bases from V and 6 from J, leaving 19 bases between them.